This paragraph covers one T cell receptor (beta chain) sequence. Antigen specificity is unknown. The data stem from a study of CD8 T cells in ankylosing spondylitis. V gave up 5 bases and J gave up 5 bases, with 11 bases separating them. The CDR3 is 13 amino acids. Germline V gene lookup returns CDR1 SGHTA and CDR2 FQGNSA. Making the TCR beta libraries involved quantitative 5'-RACE with molecular barcodes. TCRdb used MiXCR to reprocess the 5' RACE reads, holding one entry per CDR3 protein. The sample lists 470,000 or so distinct CDR3 sequences, 25% to 30% occurring once. Study-level results: It was reported that disease-linked clones were significantly enriched in matched ankylosing spondylitis synovial fluid. It appeared that ankylosing spondylitis blood was characterized by a TCR beta motif of roughly 8 highly homologous variants.

This chain links TRBV7-2 with TRBJ2-3; maybe TRBD1 (6 bases). The TCR was taken from a male donor with ankylosing spondylitis. The sequenced sample consisted of blood, either unsorted or a sorted T cell fraction (not recorded which). The CDR3 DNA reads as TGTGCCAGCAGCCGACAGGCAGTAGATACGCAGTATTTT. It specifies CASSRQAVDTQYF.